The entry below gives a single T cell receptor (beta chain) sequence along with its context. Its specificity is not known. These data come from a study of vaccination effects on CD4 cells after COVID-19. The CDR3 covers 13 residues. V was shortened by 2 bases and J by 4 bases, with 9 bases between the two germline ends. The germline gives CDR1 SGHDT, CDR2 YYEEEE. The ViraFEST assay expanded antigen-specific CD4+ T cells with viral peptide pools before sequencing. Upon completion of 10 to 11 days in culture, CD4+ T cells were isolated. The individual was infected with SARS-CoV-2 between March and December 2020, as confirmed by PCR. Sequencing used immunoSEQ multiplex PCR; TCRdb keeps in-frame clones, though not all of them. Of about 24,000 clones in the sample, roughly three quarters were seen once.

The receptor's source is a human donor who had a prior SARS-CoV-2 infection. The sequences come from CD4+ T cells from PBMCs cultured with SARS-CoV-2 spike peptides, collected before COVID-19 vaccination. The chain employs TRBV5-6 and TRBJ2-5; D not certain. The CDR3 sequence: CASSLPRTETQYF. The DNA for the CDR3 is TGTGCCAGCAGCTTACCCAGGACAGAGACCCAGTACTTC.